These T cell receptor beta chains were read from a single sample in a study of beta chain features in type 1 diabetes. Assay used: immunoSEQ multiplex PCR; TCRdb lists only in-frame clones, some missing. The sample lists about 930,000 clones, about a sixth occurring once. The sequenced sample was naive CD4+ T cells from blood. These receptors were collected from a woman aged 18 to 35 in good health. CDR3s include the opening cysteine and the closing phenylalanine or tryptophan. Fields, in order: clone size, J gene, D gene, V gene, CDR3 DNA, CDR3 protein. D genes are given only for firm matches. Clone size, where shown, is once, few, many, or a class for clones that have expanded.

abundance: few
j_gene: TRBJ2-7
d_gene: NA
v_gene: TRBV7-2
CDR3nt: TGTGCCAGCAGCTTAATTGGTGGCGGATTAACTCAGCAGTACTTC
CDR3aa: CASSLIGGGLTQQYF

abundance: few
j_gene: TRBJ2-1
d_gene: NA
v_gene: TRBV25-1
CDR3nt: TGTGCCAGCAGCCCCGGGGGCCAGCGGAAATTCTACAATGAGCAGTTCTTC
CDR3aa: CASSPGGQRKFYNEQFF

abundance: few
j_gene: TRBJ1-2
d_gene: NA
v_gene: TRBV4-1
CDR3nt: TGCGCCAGCAGCCCGGAATACGATGACAGCGCTTTTAACTATGGCTACACCTTC
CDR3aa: CASSPEYDDSAFNYGYTF

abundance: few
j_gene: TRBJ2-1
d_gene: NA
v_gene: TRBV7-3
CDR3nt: TGTGCCAGCAGCTTAACCCGGGACGCTTACAATGAGCAGTTCTTC
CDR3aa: CASSLTRDAYNEQFF

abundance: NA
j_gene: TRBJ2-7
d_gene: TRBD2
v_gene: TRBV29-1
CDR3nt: TGCAGCGTCGGAGGGGTAGCGGGAGGCCCCCCGGAGCAGTACTTC
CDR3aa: CSVGGVAGGPPEQYF

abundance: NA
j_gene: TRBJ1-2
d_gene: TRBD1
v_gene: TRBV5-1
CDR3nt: TGCGCCAGCAGCTTGGGGGTGACAGGGAATTATGGCTACACCTTC
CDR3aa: CASSLGVTGNYGYTF

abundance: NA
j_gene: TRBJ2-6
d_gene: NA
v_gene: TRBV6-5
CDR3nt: TGTGCCAGCAGTTACTCGGCAGGGGCTGGGGCCAACGTCCTGACTTTC
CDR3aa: CASSYSAGAGANVLTF

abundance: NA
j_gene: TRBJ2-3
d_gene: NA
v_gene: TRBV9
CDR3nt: TGTGCCAGCAGCGTAGAAGTGAACACAGATACGCAGTATTTT
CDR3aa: CASSVEVNTDTQYF

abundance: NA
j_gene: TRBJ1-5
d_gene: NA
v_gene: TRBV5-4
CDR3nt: TGTGCCAGCAGCCAAGATACAGCAAGAGGGGATCAGCCCCAGCATTTT
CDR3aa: CASSQDTARGDQPQHF

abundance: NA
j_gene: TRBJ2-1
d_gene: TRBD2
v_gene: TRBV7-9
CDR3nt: TGTGCCAGCAGCGCGAGAGGAGCGGGGGAGCAGTTCTTC
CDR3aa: CASSARGAGEQFF

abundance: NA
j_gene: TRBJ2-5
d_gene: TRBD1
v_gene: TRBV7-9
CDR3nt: TGTGCCAGCAGCTTAGGAAGGGGGCCCGAGACCCAGTACTTC
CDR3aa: CASSLGRGPETQYF

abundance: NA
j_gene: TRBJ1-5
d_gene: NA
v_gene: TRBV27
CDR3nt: TGTGCCAGCAGTTTATCACGGGGGGTGAATCAGCCCCAGCATTTT
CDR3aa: CASSLSRGVNQPQHF

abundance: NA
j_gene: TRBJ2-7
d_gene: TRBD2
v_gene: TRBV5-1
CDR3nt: TGCGCCAGCAGCTTCCGTTCGCTAGCGGGAGTCGAGCAGTACTTC
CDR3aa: CASSFRSLAGVEQYF

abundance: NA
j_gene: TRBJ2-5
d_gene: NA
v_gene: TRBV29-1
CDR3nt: TGCAGCGTTGAACCAGGAGAGACCCAGTACTTC
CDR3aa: CSVEPGETQYF

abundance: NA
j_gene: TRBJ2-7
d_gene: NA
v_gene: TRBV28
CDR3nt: TGTGCCAGCAGTTTATTTGGGGGGATCTACGAGCAGTACTTC
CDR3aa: CASSLFGGIYEQYF

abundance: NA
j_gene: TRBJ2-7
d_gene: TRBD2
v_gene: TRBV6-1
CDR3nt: TGTGCCAGCAGTGCCGGGACTAGCGGGAGGGCCTTCTCCTACGAGCAGTACTTC
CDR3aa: CASSAGTSGRAFSYEQYF

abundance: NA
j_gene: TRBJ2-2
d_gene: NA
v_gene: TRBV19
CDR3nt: TGTGCCAGTAGTAATTCGCATGGGGCCGGGGAGCTGTTTTTT
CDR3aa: CASSNSHGAGELFF

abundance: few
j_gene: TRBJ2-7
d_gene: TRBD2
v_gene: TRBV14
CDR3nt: TGTGCCAGCAGGCTAGCGGGAGCCCACGAGCAGTACTTC
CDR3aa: CASRLAGAHEQYF

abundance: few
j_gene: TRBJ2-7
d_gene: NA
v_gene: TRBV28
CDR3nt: TGTGCCAGCAGTACATCGAGGTACGAGCAGTACTTC
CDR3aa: CASSTSRYEQYF

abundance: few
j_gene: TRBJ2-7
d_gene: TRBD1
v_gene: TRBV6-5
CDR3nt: TGTGCCAGCAGCCCTACAGGGGTTAACGAGCAGTACTTC
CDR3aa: CASSPTGVNEQYF

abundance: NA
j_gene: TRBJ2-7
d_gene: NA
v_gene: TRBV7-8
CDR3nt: TGTGCCAGCAGCATAACCGAGCAGGGGGAGCAGTACTTC
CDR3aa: CASSITEQGEQYF

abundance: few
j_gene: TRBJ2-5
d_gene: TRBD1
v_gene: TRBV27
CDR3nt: TGTGCCAGCAGTAAACGGACAGGGCTGATAGAGACCCAGTACTTC
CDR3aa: CASSKRTGLIETQYF

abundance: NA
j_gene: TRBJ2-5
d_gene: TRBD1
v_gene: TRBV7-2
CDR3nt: TGTGCCAGCAGCCCTCAGGGGGCGAGGGAGACCCAGTACTTC
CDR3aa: CASSPQGARETQYF

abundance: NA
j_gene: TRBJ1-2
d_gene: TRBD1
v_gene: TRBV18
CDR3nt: TGTGCCAGCTCACCGGGACAGCGAGGCTATGGCTACACCTTC
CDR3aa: CASSPGQRGYGYTF

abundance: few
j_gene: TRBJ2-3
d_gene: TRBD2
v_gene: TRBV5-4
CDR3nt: TGTGCCAGCAGCTTGTATGCGGGAGCGGGTACAGATACGCAGTATTTT
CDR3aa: CASSLYAGAGTDTQYF

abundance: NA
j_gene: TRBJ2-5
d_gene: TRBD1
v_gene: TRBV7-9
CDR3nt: TGTGCCAGCAGAAAGACAGGGGGAGACGAGACCCAGTACTTC
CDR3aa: CASRKTGGDETQYF

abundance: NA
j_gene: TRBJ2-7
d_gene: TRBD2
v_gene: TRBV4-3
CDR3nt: TGCGCCAGCAGCCAAGATCACACTAGCGGGAGTTGGTTCTACGAGCAGTACTTC
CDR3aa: CASSQDHTSGSWFYEQYF

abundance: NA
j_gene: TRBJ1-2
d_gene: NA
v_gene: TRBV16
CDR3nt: TGTGCCAGCAGCCAATCAAGGGGGGATGGCTACACCTTC
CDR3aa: CASSQSRGDGYTF

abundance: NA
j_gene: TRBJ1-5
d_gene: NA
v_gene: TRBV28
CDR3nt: TGTGCCAGCAGTTTTGGGGGGCAGGGTCGACAGCCCCAGCATTTT
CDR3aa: CASSFGGQGRQPQHF

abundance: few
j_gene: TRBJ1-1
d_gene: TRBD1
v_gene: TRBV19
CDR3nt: TGTGCCAGTAGACAGGGACAGAGAAACACTGAAGCTTTCTTT
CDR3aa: CASRQGQRNTEAFF

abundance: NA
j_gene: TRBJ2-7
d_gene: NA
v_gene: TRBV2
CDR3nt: TGTGCCAGCAGTGAGTCCTCAAGGTGGCACATCTACTACGAGCAGTACTTC
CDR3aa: CASSESSRWHIYYEQYF

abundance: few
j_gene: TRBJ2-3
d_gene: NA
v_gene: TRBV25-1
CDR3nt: TGTGCCAGCAGTGAGGTCGGGCAGGCCGTGGCAGATACGCAGTATTTT
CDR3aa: CASSEVGQAVADTQYF

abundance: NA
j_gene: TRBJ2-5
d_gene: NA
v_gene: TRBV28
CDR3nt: TGTGCCAGCAGCCCGGGACATAGAGAGACCCAGTACTTC
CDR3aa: CASSPGHRETQYF

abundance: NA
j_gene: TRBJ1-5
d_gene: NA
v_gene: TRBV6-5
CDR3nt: TGTGCCAGCAGTTACTCCCGGAATGGCAATCAGCCCCAGCATTTT
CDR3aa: CASSYSRNGNQPQHF

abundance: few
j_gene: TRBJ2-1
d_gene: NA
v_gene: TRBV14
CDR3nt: TGTGCCAGCAGCCAACAGGACCTAACCGAGCAGTTCTTC
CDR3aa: CASSQQDLTEQFF

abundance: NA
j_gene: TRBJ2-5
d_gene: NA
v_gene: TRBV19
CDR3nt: TGTGCCAGTAGTATTGGCGGGACAGTTCAAGAGACCCAGTACTTC
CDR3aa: CASSIGGTVQETQYF

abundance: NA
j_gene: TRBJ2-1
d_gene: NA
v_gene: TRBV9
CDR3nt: TGTGCCAGCAGCGCTGGGGGGGGCAACGTCTACAATGAGCAGTTCTTC
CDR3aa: CASSAGGGNVYNEQFF

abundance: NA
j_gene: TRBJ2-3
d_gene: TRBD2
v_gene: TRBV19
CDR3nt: TGTGCCAGTAGTCGACTAGCGGGGGCGGGTCCTACAGATACGCAGTATTTT
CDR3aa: CASSRLAGAGPTDTQYF

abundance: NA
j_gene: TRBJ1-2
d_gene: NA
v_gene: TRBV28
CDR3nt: TGTGCCAGCAGTTTTCCAGGGGCCCATGGCTACACCTTC
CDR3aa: CASSFPGAHGYTF

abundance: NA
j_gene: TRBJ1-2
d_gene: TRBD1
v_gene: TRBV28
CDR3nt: TGTGCCAGCTCGTTGGGAGGACAGGCCTCCTATGGCTACACCTTC
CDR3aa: CASSLGGQASYGYTF

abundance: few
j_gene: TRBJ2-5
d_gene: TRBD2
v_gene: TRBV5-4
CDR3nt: TGTGCCAGCAGCGGAGGACTAGCGGGAGGCCGCGAGACCCAGTACTTC
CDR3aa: CASSGGLAGGRETQYF

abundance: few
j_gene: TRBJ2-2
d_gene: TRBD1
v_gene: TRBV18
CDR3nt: TGTGCCAGCTCACCAAAGGGACAGACAATGACCGGGGAGCTGTTTTTT
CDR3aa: CASSPKGQTMTGELFF

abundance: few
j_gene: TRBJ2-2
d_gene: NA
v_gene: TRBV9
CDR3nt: TGTGCCAGCAGCGTCAGGGGGAGGGCGAACACCGGGGAGCTGTTTTTT
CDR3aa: CASSVRGRANTGELFF

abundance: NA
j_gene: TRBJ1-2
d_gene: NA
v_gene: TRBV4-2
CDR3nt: TGTGCCAGCAGCCAAGACTACCAGGGAGACTATGGCTACACCTTC
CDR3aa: CASSQDYQGDYGYTF

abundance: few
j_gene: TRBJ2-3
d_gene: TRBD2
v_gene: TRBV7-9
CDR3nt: TGTGCCAGCACCCGGGGAGCGGGAGGACCAGATACGCAGTATTTT
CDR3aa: CASTRGAGGPDTQYF

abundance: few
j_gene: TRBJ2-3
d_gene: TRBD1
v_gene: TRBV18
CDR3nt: TGTGCCAGCGCCAGGGACAGGCTGTCGACAGATACGCAGTATTTT
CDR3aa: CASARDRLSTDTQYF

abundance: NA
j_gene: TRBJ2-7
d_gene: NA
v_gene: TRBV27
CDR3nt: TGTGCCAGCATGGGCAGGGCTGGGTACGAGCAGTACTTC
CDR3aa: CASMGRAGYEQYF

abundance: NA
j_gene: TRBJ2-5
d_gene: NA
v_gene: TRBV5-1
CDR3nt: TGCGCCAGCAGCTTGGGTTTCGCGGAGACCCAGTACTTC
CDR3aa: CASSLGFAETQYF

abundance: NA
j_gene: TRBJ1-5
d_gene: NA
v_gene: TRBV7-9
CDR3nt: TGTGCCAGCAGCTTAGAGGGGCGGGACAATCAGCCCCAGCATTTT
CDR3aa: CASSLEGRDNQPQHF

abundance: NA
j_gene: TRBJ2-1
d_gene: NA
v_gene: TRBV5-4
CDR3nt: TGTGCCAGCAGCGAACAGAATTACAATGAGCAGTTCTTC
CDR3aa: CASSEQNYNEQFF

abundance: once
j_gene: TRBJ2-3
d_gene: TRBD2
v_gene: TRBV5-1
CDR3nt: TGCGCCAGCAGCTTTAGATCCAGCGGGAGGACTAGCACAGATACGCAGTATTTT
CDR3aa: CASSFRSSGRTSTDTQYF

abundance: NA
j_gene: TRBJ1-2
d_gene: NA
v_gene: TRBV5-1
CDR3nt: TGCGCCAGCAGCTTTACGGGAAGGGATGGCTACACCTTC
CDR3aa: CASSFTGRDGYTF

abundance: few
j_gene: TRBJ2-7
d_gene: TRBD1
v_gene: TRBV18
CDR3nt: TGTGCCAGCTCAACATCGGGACAGGGCGCCTACGAGCAGTACTTC
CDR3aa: CASSTSGQGAYEQYF

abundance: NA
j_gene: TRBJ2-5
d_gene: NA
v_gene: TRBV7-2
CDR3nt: TGTGCCAGCAGACGAATGGGGACCACGATACTAGAGACCCAGTACTTC
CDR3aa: CASRRMGTTILETQYF

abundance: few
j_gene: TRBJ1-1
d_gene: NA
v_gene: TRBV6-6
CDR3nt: TGTGCCAGCAGTTATGTACCCTTGAACACTGAAGCTTTCTTT
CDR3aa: CASSYVPLNTEAFF